A single sample is the source of the 24 T cell receptor beta chains below, sequenced in a study of T cell repertoires and HLA-DP antigens (dated by TCRdb to 2017 to 2018). Libraries came from the immunoSEQ multiplex PCR assay. The table comes from immuneACCESS by way of TCRdb, which keeps in-frame sequences with V and J called. Part of the clones is missing from these tables; in studies checked, under half for an unresolved V gene and the rest for unknown reasons. A total of approximately 100,000 clones appear in this sample, more than 75% of them only once. Clones ranked in the top ten supply 1.7% of the sample. These receptors' targets are unknown. The sequencing input was CD4+ T cells from PBMCs. The receptors derive from a man over 45 in good health and CMV-seronegative.

The CDR3 here is CASSSSSGRSYEQYF. In DNA, the CDR3 is TGTGCCAGCAGTAGTTCTAGCGGACGTTCTTACGAGCAGTACTTC. The chain couples TRBV6-6 to TRBJ2-7; TRBD2 aligns across 7 bases. The CDR3 is 15 residues long. CDR1 and CDR2 from the germline V gene are MNHNY and SVGAGI (reference sequence). The trim removed 5 bases at V and 4 bases at J, leaving 11 bases unmatched.

The table lists this clone with a few counts. The chain carries TRBV4-1 and TRBJ1-2; D is perhaps TRBD1 (5 bases). Looked up from germline, CDR1 is MGHRA and CDR2 is YSYEKL. The CDR3 has 13 amino acids. The V gene lost 6 bases and the J gene lost 4 bases, with 12 bases spanning the gap. The CDR3 sequence is CASRPLGPYGYTF. The CDR3 nucleotides are TGCGCCAGCAGGCCGTTGGGGCCCTATGGCTACACCTTC.

This clone was counted a few times. This sequence joins TRBV5-6 and TRBJ1-2, with D perhaps TRBD1 (6 bases). Germline CDR1 is SGHDT and CDR2 is YYEEEE. The V and J ends lost 3 bases and 8 bases respectively, with 20 bases between them. The CDR3 length is 15 residues. DNA for the CDR3: TGTGCCAGCAGCTCAAGCGGTGGACAGATGGAAGGCTACACCTTC. Residues: CASSSSGGQMEGYTF.

This CDR3 is CASSSVPGDGNEKLFF. The DNA of the CDR3 is TGTGCCAGCAGTTCAGTACCCGGGGACGGTAATGAAAAACTGTTTTTT. The chain joins TRBV7-2 to TRBJ1-4; D perhaps matches TRBD1 (5 bases). V gave up 6 bases and J gave up 4 bases, with 18 bases separating them. The CDR3 consists of 16 residues. CDR1 and CDR2 (germline): SGHTA, FQGNSA.

The chain employs TRBV18 and TRBJ2-5; 9 bases match TRBD2. The V segment lost 3 bases and the J segment 3 bases; nucleotides outside the gene matches: 8. Germline CDR1 reads KGHSH; CDR2 reads LQKENI. The CDR3 is 16 amino acids. The CDR3 protein is CASSPPWASGKETQYF. The CDR3 coding sequence is TGTGCCAGCTCACCGCCGTGGGCTAGCGGGAAAGAGACCCAGTACTTC.

This chain links TRBV2 with TRBJ2-5; D gene uncertain. Germline V CDR1 and CDR2: SNHLY, FYNNEI. Trimming left V 2 bases short and J 2 bases short, with 9 bases between. The CDR3 covers 14 residues. The CDR3 sequence is CASSEIWGQETQYF. The CDR3 nucleotides are TGTGCCAGCAGTGAAATATGGGGACAAGAGACCCAGTACTTC.

This chain connects TRBV6-1 to TRBJ1-5; TRBD1 agrees at 8 bases. The CDR3 length is 18 residues. Looked up from germline, CDR1 is MNHNS and CDR2 is SASEGT. J gave up 0 bases and V 2 bases, and 9 bases lay outside the gene matches. The CDR3 DNA follows: TGTGCCAGCAGTGAACGGGGGGACAGGTGGGTTAGCAATCAGCCCCAGCATTTT. Its protein is CASSERGDRWVSNQPQHF.

The gene calls are TRBV27 and TRBJ2-5; D perhaps matches TRBD1 (6 bases). V was clipped by 0 bases and J by 6 bases, with 8 bases between them. The CDR3 runs to 13 residues. The germline V gene has CDR1 MNHEY and CDR2 SMNVEV (reference sequence). CDR3: CASSLSRGQTQYF. For the CDR3, the DNA is TGTGCCAGCAGTTTATCCAGGGGTCAGACCCAGTACTTC.

The chain uses TRBV7-8 and TRBJ1-5; D not certain. V dropped 1 base and J dropped 3 bases, with 10 bases sitting between them. Per germline, CDR1 SGHVS and CDR2 FQNEAQ. The CDR3 covers 15 residues. CDR3 nucleotides: TGTGCCAGCAGCTTAGGTCAAGTCCACAATCAGCCCCAGCATTTT. Translated, it gives CASSLGQVHNQPQHF.

The genes are TRBV19 and TRBJ1-2; D is unresolved. This CDR3 is 14 amino acids long. Germline V CDR1 and CDR2: LNHDA, SQIVND (reference sequence). V was shortened by 7 bases and J by 8 bases, with 20 bases between the two germline ends. DNA for the CDR3: TGTGCCAGTACCCTGGACGAGAACTTCGGGGGCTACACCTTC. It codes for CASTLDENFGGYTF. The full variable domain, its missing parts supplied by reference TRBV19 and TRBJ1-2, is DGGITQSPKYLFRKEGQNVTLSCEQNLNHDAMYWYRQDPGQGLRLIYYSQIVNDFQKGDIAEGYSVSREKKESFPLTVTSAQKNPTAFYLCASTLDENFGGYTFGSGTRLTVV.

The chain recombines TRBV6-5 with TRBJ1-5, with 8 bases that match TRBD1. CDR1 MNHEY and CDR2 SVGAGI come from the germline V gene. V shed 4 bases, J shed 3 bases, and the junction held 5 bases outside the gene matches. The CDR3 is 15 residues long. The CDR3 DNA reads TGTGCCAGCAGTTCCGGACAGGGAGTCAATCAGCCCCAGCATTTT. Its protein product is CASSSGQGVNQPQHF.

The chain links TRBV19 to TRBJ2-1, with TRBD2 matching over 8 bases. Germline CDR1 and CDR2: LNHDA and SQIVND (reference sequence). Trimming took 1 base from V and 10 from J; bases not matched to a gene: 9. The CDR3 runs to 15 residues. The CDR3 region is CASSIVGLVAGEQFF. The CDR3 coding sequence is TGTGCCAGTAGTATAGTGGGACTAGTTGCAGGCGAGCAGTTCTTC.

The V gene is TRBV10-1, the J gene TRBJ2-1; D perhaps matches TRBD2 (5 bases). Trimming left V 5 bases short and J 5 bases short, with 10 bases between. The CDR3 has 13 amino acids. CDR1 and CDR2 (germline): WNHNN, SYGVQD (reference sequence). This chain's CDR3 is CASSKDGNNEQFF. Written as DNA, the CDR3 is TGCGCCAGCAGTAAGGACGGGAACAATGAGCAGTTCTTC.

This rearrangement joins TRBV18 to TRBJ1-6; D gene ambiguous. Deletions cut 1 base from V and 8 bases from J, with 9 bases between. Germline CDR1 reads KGHSH; CDR2 reads LQKENI. CDR3 length: 14 amino acids. The CDR3: CASSPRGSDSPLHF. In nucleotides, the CDR3 is TGTGCCAGCTCACCACGGGGATCTGATTCACCCCTCCACTTT.

The chain combines TRBV18 with TRBJ1-5; D might be TRBD1 (5 bases). The V end lost 6 bases, the J end lost 4 bases, and 19 bases lay between the germline ends. The CDR3 contains 16 residues. Germline V gene lookup returns CDR1 KGHSH and CDR2 LQKENI. The CDR3 sequence is CASSPSGRGVNQPQHF. For the CDR3, the DNA is TGTGCCAGCTCGCCATCAGGCCGGGGGGTAAATCAGCCCCAGCATTTT.

This clone was seen a few times. The gene calls are TRBV19 and TRBJ2-7, with D unclear. The V end was cut by 2 bases, the J end by 6 bases, with 11 bases between. This CDR3 comprises 13 residues. Germline CDR1 and CDR2: LNHDA and SQIVND (reference sequence). The CDR3: CASSINWGSEQYF. CDR3 bases: TGTGCCAGTAGTATAAATTGGGGATCCGAGCAGTACTTC.

The chain carries TRBV14 and TRBJ1-3, with D tentatively TRBD1 (6 bases). Germline assignment: CDR1 SGHDN and CDR2 FVKESK. Trimming pared 2 bases from V and 4 bases from J, leaving 6 bases between. The CDR3 is 13 residues long. CDR3 in DNA: TGTGCCAGCAGCCAAACAGGGGGAAACACCATATATTTT. It codes for CASSQTGGNTIYF.

This sequence joins TRBV10-3 and TRBJ2-5, with 8 positions matching TRBD1. The CDR3 runs to 13 residues. With V trimmed by 4 bases and J by 2 bases, 0 bases remained unmatched. Germline V gives CDR1 ENHRY, CDR2 SYGVKD. CDR3 amino acids: CAISGTGQETQYF. CDR3 DNA: TGTGCCATCAGTGGGACAGGGCAAGAGACCCAGTACTTC.

The chain has TRBV19 and TRBJ1-4; 8 bases are a match to TRBD1. V shed 6 bases, J shed 7 bases, and the junction held 7 bases outside the gene matches. This CDR3 has 14 residues. The germline V gene has CDR1 LNHDA and CDR2 SQIVND (reference sequence). The CDR3 spells CASSPGTGLEKLFF. The CDR3 bases are TGTGCCAGTAGCCCCGGGACAGGTCTTGAAAAACTGTTTTTT.

This sequence joins TRBV6-6 and TRBJ1-5; possible D gene TRBD1, 5 bases. Trimming took off 2 bases at V and 11 bases at J, with 13 bases between the two ends. CDR1 and CDR2 from the germline V gene are MNHNY and SVGAGI (reference sequence). The CDR3 consists of 13 residues. The CDR3 protein is CASSYNIGGSQHF. CDR3 nucleotide sequence: TGTGCCAGCAGTTACAACATTGGGGGGTCCCAGCATTTT.

This clone showed up just a few times. The genes are TRBV7-3 and TRBJ2-3; D gene ambiguous. Trimming shortened V by 5 bases and J by 0 bases, and 12 bases separated the two germline ends. The CDR3 runs to 15 residues. Germline V gene sequence: CDR1 SGHTA, CDR2 FQGTGA. For the CDR3, the DNA is TGTGCCAGCAGCCTCTCTCTCGCTAGCACAGATACGCAGTATTTT. It encodes CASSLSLASTDTQYF.

The chain recombines TRBV2 with TRBJ1-5; the match to TRBD1 covers 7 bases. The CDR3 is 13 amino acids. Unmatched junction bases numbered 9, after V lost 9 bases and J lost 7 bases. CDR1 SNHLY and CDR2 FYNNEI come from the germline V gene. For the CDR3, the DNA is TGTGCCAGTAGGGACAGATCATTACAGCCCCAGCATTTT. It codes for CASRDRSLQPQHF.

The chain links TRBV11-2 to TRBJ2-3, with TRBD2 matching over 9 bases. Germline lookup yields CDR1 SGHAT and CDR2 FQNNGV. There are 15 residues in the CDR3. The junction had 3 bases not matched to a gene; V was cut back by 4 bases and J by 1 base. The CDR3, as DNA: TGTGCCAGCAGCTATAGCGGGGGACGCACAGATACGCAGTATTTT. Protein: CASSYSGGRTDTQYF. Drawing the rest from reference TRBV11-2 and TRBJ2-3, the complete variable domain is EAGVAQSPRYKIIEKRQSVAFWCNPISGHATLYWYQQILGQGPKLLIQFQNNGVVDDSQLPKDRFSAERLKGVDSTLKIQPAKLEDSAVYLCASSYSGGRTDTQYFGPGTRLTVL.

The chain combines TRBV7-9 with TRBJ2-1; 10 bases are a match to TRBD2. From germline, CDR1 is SEHNR and CDR2 FQNEAQ (reference sequence). This CDR3 comprises 16 residues. The V gene end was trimmed by 6 bases and the J gene end by 9 bases; junction bases not matched to a gene: 14. CDR3 sequence: CASSRTSGKQLSEQFF. The DNA for the CDR3 is TGTGCCAGCAGTAGGACTAGCGGCAAACAACTTAGTGAGCAGTTCTTC.